The present T cell receptor beta chain was sequenced within a study of blood T cell repertoires in COVID-19. Background on the study: Samples came from the United States, Italy and Spain, spanning acute and convalescent COVID-19.

The table came from immunoSEQ multiplex PCR; TCRdb's copy has only in-frame clones and leaves some out. Of some 500,000 clones listed, around 89% are singletons. This clone has just a few counts. All enrollees were about 18 to 100 years old and from 20 to 25 US areas. Participants were placed into cohorts based on the clinical history they reported. Germline V gene data show CDR1 as SNHLY and CDR2 as FYNNEI. CDR3 length: 13 residues. Trimming took 1 base from V and 7 from J; bases not matched to a gene: 3. This sequence joins TRBV2 and TRBJ1-2; 7 bases align to TRBD1. Sequenced: PBMCs or T cells enriched from blood (not recorded which). This TCR came from a woman between 40 and 55 years old who had recovered from COVID-19. The CDR3 protein is CASSEVGGSGYTF. The DNA of the CDR3 is TGTGCCAGCAGTGAAGTAGGGGGCAGTGGCTACACCTTC.